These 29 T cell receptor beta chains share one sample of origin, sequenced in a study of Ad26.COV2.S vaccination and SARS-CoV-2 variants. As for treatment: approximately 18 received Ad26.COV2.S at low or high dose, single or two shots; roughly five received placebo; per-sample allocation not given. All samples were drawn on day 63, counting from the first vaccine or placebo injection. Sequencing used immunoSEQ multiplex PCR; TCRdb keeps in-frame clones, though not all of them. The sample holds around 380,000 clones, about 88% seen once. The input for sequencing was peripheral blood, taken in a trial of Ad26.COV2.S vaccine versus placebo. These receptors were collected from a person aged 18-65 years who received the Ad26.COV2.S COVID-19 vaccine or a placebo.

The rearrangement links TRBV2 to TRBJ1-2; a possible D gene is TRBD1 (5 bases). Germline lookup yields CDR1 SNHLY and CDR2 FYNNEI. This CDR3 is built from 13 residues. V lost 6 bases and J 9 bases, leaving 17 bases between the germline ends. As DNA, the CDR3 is TGTGCCAGCAGCGGGACCTATGGGTATCGCTACACCTTC. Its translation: CASSGTYGYRYTF.

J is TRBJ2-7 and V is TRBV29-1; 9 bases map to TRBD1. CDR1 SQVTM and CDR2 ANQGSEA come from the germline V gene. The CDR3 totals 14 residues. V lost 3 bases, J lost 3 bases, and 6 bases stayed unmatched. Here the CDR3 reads CSVDEGQGNYEQYF. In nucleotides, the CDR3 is TGCAGCGTTGATGAGGGACAGGGAAACTACGAGCAGTACTTC.

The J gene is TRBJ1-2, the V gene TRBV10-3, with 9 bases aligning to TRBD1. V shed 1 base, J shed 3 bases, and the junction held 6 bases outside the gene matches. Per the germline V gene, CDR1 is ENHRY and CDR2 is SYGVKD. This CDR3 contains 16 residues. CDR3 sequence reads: CAISEWTGDGDYGYTF. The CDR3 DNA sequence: TGTGCCATCAGTGAGTGGACAGGGGACGGGGACTATGGCTACACCTTC.

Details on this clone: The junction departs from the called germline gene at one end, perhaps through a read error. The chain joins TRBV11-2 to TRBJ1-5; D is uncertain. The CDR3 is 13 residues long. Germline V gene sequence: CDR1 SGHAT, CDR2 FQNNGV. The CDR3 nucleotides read TGTGCCAGCAGCTTAGATAGCCATCAGCCCCAGCATTTT. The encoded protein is CASSLDSHQPQHF.

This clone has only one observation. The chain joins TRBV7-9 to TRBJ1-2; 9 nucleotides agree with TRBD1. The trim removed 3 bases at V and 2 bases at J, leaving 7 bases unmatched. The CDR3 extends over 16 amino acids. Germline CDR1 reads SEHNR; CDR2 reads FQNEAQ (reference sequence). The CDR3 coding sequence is TGTGCCAGCAGCTTGGGGTACACAGGGGGCAACTATGGCTACACCTTC. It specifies CASSLGYTGGNYGYTF.

The DNA for the CDR3 is TGTGCCTGGAGTGTGGGGATTAATGGAAACACCATATATTTT. As protein: CAWSVGINGNTIYF. The rearrangement links TRBV30 to TRBJ1-3; no reliable D call. Germline CDR1 GTSNPN, CDR2 SVGIG (reference sequence). The V end lost 0 bases, the J end lost 3 bases, and 9 bases lay between the germline ends. This CDR3 is 14 amino acids long.

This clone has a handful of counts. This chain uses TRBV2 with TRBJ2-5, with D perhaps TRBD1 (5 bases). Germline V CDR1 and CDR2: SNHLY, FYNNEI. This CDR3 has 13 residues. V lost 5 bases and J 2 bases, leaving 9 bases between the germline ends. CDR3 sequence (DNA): TGTGCCAGCAGTACGAGACAGCAAGAGACCCAGTACTTC. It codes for CASSTRQQETQYF.

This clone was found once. CDR3 sequence reads: CASSLMGTPTDTQYF. The CDR3 region has the DNA TGTGCCAGCAGCTTAATGGGGACTCCTACAGATACGCAGTATTTT. The rearrangement links TRBV7-9 to TRBJ2-3; tentative D call: TRBD2 (6 bases). The CDR3 sequence is 15 residues long. Germline V lookup: CDR1 SEHNR, CDR2 FQNEAQ (reference sequence). With 2 bases removed from V and 3 bases from J, the gap between germline ends came to 12 bases.

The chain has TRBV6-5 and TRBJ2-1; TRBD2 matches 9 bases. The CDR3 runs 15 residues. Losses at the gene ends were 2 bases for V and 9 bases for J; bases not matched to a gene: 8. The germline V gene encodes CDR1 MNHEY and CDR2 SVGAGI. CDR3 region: CASSYSAGGPFEQFF. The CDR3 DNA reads TGTGCCAGCAGTTACAGTGCGGGGGGGCCCTTTGAGCAGTTCTTC.

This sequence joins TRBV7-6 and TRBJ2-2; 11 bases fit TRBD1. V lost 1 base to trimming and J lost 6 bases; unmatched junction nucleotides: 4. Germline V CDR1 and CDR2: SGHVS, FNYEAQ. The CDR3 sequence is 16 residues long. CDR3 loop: CASSLGTGGKAGELFF. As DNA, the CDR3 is TGTGCCAGCAGCTTAGGGACAGGGGGCAAGGCCGGGGAGCTGTTTTTT.

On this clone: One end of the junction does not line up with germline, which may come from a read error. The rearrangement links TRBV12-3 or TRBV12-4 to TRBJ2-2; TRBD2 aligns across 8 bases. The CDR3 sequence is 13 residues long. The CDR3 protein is CASSVGPGLGVVF. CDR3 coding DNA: TGTGCCAGCAGCGTTGGCCCGGGACTAGGGGTGGTTTTT.

The CDR3 coding sequence is TGTGCCAGCAGCTTATCCGGGGGGGCCGGTACCGGGGAGCTGTTTTTT. Protein product: CASSLSGGAGTGELFF. V gene TRBV7-2 combines with J gene TRBJ2-2; TRBD2 agrees at 8 bases. V shed 2 bases, J shed 5 bases, and the junction held 7 bases outside the gene matches. Germline V lookup: CDR1 SGHTA, CDR2 FQGNSA. This CDR3 has 16 amino acids.

The CDR3 here is CASSYSEGASGNTIYF. DNA of the CDR3: TGTGCCAGCAGTTACTCTGAGGGGGCCTCGGGAAACACCATATATTTT. The chain recombines TRBV6-6 with TRBJ1-3; TRBD1 matches 7 bases. Germline values: CDR1 MNHNY, CDR2 SVGAGI (reference sequence). V was clipped by 0 bases and J by 4 bases; unmatched bases: 6. This CDR3 spans 16 amino acids.

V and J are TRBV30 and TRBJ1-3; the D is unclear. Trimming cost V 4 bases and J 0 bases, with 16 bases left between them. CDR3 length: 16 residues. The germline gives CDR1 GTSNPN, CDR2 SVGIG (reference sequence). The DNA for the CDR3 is TGTGCCTGGAATGGGGTACAGCCACTCTCTGGAAACACCATATATTTT. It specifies CAWNGVQPLSGNTIYF. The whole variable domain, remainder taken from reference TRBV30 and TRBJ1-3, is SQTIHQWPATLVQPVGSPLSLECTVEGTSNPNLYWYRQAAGRGLQLLFYSVGIGQISSEVPQNLSASRPQDRQFILSSKKLLLSDSGFYLCAWNGVQPLSGNTIYFGEGSWLTVV.

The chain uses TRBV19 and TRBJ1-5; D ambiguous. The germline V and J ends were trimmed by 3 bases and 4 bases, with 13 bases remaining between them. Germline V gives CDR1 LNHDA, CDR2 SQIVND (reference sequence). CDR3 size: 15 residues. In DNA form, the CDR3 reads TGTGCCAGTAGTATGGGCCCATTTGTAAATCAGCCCCAGCATTTT. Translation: CASSMGPFVNQPQHF.

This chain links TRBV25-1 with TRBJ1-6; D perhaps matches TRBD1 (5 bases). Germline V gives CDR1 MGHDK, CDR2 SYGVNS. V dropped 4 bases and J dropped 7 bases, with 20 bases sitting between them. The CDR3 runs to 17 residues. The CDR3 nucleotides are TGTGCCAGCAGTGCCACCCAGACGACAGCGGGGAATTCACCCCTCCACTTT. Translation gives CASSATQTTAGNSPLHF.

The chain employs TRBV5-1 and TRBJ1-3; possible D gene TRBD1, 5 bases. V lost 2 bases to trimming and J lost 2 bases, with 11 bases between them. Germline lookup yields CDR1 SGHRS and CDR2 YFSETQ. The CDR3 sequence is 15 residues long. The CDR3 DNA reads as TGCGCCAGCAGCTTCGGGGGGGTAGCTGGAAACACCATATATTTT. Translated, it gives CASSFGGVAGNTIYF.

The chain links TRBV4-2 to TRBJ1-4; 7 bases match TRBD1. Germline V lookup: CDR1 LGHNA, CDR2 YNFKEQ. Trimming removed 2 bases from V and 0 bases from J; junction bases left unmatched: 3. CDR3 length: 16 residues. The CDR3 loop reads CASSQTGEATNEKLFF. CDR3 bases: TGTGCCAGCAGCCAAACAGGGGAAGCAACTAATGAAAAACTGTTTTTT.

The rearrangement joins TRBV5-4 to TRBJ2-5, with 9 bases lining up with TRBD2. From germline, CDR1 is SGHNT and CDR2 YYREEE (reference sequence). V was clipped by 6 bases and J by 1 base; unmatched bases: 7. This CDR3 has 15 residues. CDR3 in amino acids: CASKTGGGGQETQYF. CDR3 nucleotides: TGTGCCAGCAAAACAGGCGGGGGGGGCCAAGAGACCCAGTACTTC.

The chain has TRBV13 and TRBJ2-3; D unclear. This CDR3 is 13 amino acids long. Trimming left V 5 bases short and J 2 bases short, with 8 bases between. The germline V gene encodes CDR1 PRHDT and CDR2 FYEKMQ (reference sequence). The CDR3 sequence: CASSGTYTDTQYF. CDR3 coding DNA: TGTGCCAGCAGCGGAACGTACACAGATACGCAGTATTTT.

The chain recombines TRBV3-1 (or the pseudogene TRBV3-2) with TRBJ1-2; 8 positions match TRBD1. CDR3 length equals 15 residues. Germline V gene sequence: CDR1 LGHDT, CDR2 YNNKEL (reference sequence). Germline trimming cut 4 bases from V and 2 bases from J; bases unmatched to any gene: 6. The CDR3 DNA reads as TGTGCCAGCAGCCCCCGGGACAGGTTAAACTATGGCTACACCTTC. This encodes CASSPRDRLNYGYTF.

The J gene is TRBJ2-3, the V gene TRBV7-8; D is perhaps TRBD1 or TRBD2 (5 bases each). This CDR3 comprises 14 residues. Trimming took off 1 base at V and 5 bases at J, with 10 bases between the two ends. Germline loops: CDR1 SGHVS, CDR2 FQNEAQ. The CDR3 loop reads CASSLGGSRDTQYF. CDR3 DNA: TGTGCCAGCAGCTTAGGGGGGAGTCGAGATACGCAGTATTTT.

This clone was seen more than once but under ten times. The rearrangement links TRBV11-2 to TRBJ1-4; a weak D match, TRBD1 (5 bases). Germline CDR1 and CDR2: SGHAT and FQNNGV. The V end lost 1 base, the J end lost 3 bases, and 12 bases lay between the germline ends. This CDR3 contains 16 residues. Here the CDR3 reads CASSLGRGRANEKLFF. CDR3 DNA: TGTGCCAGCAGCTTAGGTAGGGGACGAGCTAATGAAAAACTGTTTTTT.

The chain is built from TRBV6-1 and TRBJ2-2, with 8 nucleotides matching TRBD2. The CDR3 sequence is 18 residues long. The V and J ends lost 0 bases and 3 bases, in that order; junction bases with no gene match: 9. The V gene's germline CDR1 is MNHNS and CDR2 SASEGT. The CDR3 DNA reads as TGTGCCAGCAGTGAAGCCCTCCCCGGGGGGGACGACACCGGGGAGCTGTTTTTT. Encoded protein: CASSEALPGGDDTGELFF.

This CDR3 reads CATRGWATDTQYF. CDR3 bases: TGTGCCACCCGGGGGTGGGCCACAGATACGCAGTATTTT. This sequence joins TRBV25-1 and TRBJ2-3; tentative D call: TRBD2 (6 bases). Germline CDR1 is MGHDK and CDR2 is SYGVNS. This CDR3 comprises 13 residues. Deletions cut 10 bases from V and 2 bases from J, with 13 bases between.

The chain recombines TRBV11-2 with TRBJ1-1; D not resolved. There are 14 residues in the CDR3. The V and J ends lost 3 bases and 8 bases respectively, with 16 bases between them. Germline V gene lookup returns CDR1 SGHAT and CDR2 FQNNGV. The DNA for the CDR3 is TGTGCCAGCAGCTTCACGCGGGGAAGGTCGGAAGCTTTCTTT. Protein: CASSFTRGRSEAFF.

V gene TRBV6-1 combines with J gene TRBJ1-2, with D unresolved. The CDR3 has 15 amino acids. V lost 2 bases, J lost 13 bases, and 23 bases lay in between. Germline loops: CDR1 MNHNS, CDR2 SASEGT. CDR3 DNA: TGTGCCAGCAGTGAAAATCTAGGCAGCTTGGCTGGGCCCACCTTC. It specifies CASSENLGSLAGPTF.

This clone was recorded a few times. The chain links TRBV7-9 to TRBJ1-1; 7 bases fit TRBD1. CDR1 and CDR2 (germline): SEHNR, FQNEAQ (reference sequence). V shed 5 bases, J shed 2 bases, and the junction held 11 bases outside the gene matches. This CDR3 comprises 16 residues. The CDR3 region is CASSRTGQPPNTEAFF. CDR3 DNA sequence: TGTGCCAGCAGCCGTACGGGACAGCCGCCTAACACTGAAGCTTTCTTT.

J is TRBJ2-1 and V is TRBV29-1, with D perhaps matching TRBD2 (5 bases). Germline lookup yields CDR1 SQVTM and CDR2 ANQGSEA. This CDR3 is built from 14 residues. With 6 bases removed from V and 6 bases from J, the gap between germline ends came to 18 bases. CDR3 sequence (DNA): TGCAGCGTCCCCGGGCTCAGAAGCGGCAATGAGCAGTTCTTC. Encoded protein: CSVPGLRSGNEQFF.